This T cell receptor (beta chain) was sequenced during a study of T cells in Graves' hyperthyroidism and ophthalmopathy. Whole-study context: Blood from the periphery was taken at initial diagnosis, before any treatment.

The TCR beta CDR3 regions underwent amplification using RNA transcripts as the source. First-round RT-PCR targeting the TCR CDR3 was performed with the HTBI primer set. Using its own MiXCR run on the multiplex PCR reads, TCRdb lists one record per CDR3 protein. Among more than 150,000 distinct CDR3 sequences listed, 17% were seen once. Many counts were recorded for this clonotype. Patients were aged 18 to 65, had disease duration under 2 months, and had newly diagnosed hyperthyroidism. This sample holds PBMCs from under 11 ml fresh peripheral blood. The CDR3 loop spans 15 amino acids. Germline V gene data show CDR1 as MDHEN and CDR2 as SYDVKM. V dropped 5 bases and J dropped 8 bases, with 21 bases sitting between them.

Sequencing input: blood. The clonotype was recovered from a woman in her 50s with Graves' hyperthyroidism. The chain joins TRBV28 to TRBJ1-1; TRBD1 might be the D (5 bases). As DNA, the CDR3 is TGTGCCAGCAGTACAAAGTCTCGGAGGGGATTGGAAGCTTTCTTT. It translates to CASSTKSRRGLEAFF.